These 29 T cell receptor beta chains were all obtained from the same sample, sequenced in a study of T cell responses to AZD1222 COVID-19 vaccine. The method was immunoSEQ multiplex PCR; TCRdb's version includes in-frame clones alone and lacks a portion of them. This sample has 150,000 to 180,000 clones, with 90% found just once. The specimen comprised peripheral blood, sampled 28 days after the second AZD1222 dose. The origin of the receptors is an adult who received the AZD1222 COVID-19 vaccine.

The gene calls are TRBV4-1 and TRBJ1-2; 10 bases match TRBD1. Trimming took 3 bases from V and 6 from J; bases not matched to a gene: 7. This CDR3 region has 15 residues. From germline, CDR1 is MGHRA and CDR2 YSYEKL. CDR3 loop: CASSQVRDRGHGYTF. CDR3 coding DNA: TGCGCCAGCAGCCAGGTCCGGGACAGGGGACATGGCTACACCTTC.

This chain uses TRBV2 with TRBJ2-7; D is possibly TRBD2 (5 bases). Germline V lookup: CDR1 SNHLY, CDR2 FYNNEI. Trimming shortened V by 2 bases and J by 0 bases, and 11 bases separated the two germline ends. This CDR3 comprises 15 residues. CDR3 residues: CASSEFRGHSYEQYF. DNA for the CDR3: TGTGCCAGCAGTGAATTCCGAGGGCACTCCTACGAGCAGTACTTC.

The rearrangement uses TRBV19 and TRBJ2-1; a possible D gene is TRBD2 (6 bases). This CDR3 has 16 residues. Germline CDR1 reads LNHDA; CDR2 reads SQIVND (reference sequence). V was shortened by 7 bases and J by 8 bases, with 24 bases between the two germline ends. The CDR3 DNA sequence: TGTGCCAGTACCAAGGGACTCACCAACCCATGGGATGAGCAGTTCTTC. Residues: CASTKGLTNPWDEQFF. Supplemented by reference TRBV19 and TRBJ2-1, the full variable domain reads DGGITQSPKYLFRKEGQNVTLSCEQNLNHDAMYWYRQDPGQGLRLIYYSQIVNDFQKGDIAEGYSVSREKKESFPLTVTSAQKNPTAFYLCASTKGLTNPWDEQFFGPGTRLTVL.

This chain joins TRBV28 and TRBJ1-1; the D gene is possibly TRBD1 (5 bases). CDR1 MDHEN and CDR2 SYDVKM come from the germline V gene. CDR3 length: 14 amino acids. Trimming cost V 5 bases and J 3 bases, with 13 bases left between them. The CDR3 region is CASSTADSDTEAFF. CDR3 DNA: TGTGCCAGCAGTACAGCAGACAGTGACACTGAAGCTTTCTTT.

This chain connects TRBV4-1 to TRBJ2-3, with 9 bases fitting TRBD2. Germline CDR1 reads MGHRA; CDR2 reads YSYEKL. V trimming: 3 bases; J trimming: 2 bases; junction bases outside the gene matches: 12. The length of the CDR3 is 18 residues. The CDR3 reads CASSQRPQAGGNTDTQYF. The DNA of the CDR3 is TGCGCCAGCAGCCAGCGTCCACAAGCGGGGGGCAACACAGATACGCAGTATTTT.

The CDR3 DNA sequence: TGTGCCAGCAGCTTAGTAAGCTCCCGGGACAGGGGCGCCAATGAGCAGTTCTTC. It codes for CASSLVSSRDRGANEQFF. The chain joins TRBV7-9 to TRBJ2-1; TRBD1 aligns across 10 bases. Germline CDR1 is SEHNR and CDR2 is FQNEAQ (reference sequence). This CDR3 contains 18 residues. Losses at the gene ends were 1 base for V and 6 bases for J; bases not matched to a gene: 12.

The chain couples TRBV3-1 (or the pseudogene TRBV3-2) to TRBJ2-1, with D possibly matching TRBD1 (5 bases). V was trimmed by 4 bases and J by 5 bases, leaving 21 bases between them. The CDR3 consists of 17 residues. The germline CDR1 and CDR2 sequences are LGHDT and YNNKEL (reference sequence). The CDR3 sequence is CASSLRQGVKGNNEQFF. The CDR3 bases are TGTGCCAGCAGCCTCAGGCAGGGCGTCAAAGGTAACAATGAGCAGTTCTTC.

The chain links TRBV2 to TRBJ1-1, with a tentative D call TRBD1 (5 bases). V lost 6 bases, J lost 10 bases, and 18 bases lay in between. This CDR3 spans 13 amino acids. CDR1 is SNHLY, CDR2 FYNNEI, per germline. CDR3 residues: CASSLDSRGRAFF. DNA of the CDR3: TGTGCCAGCAGCCTTGACAGTAGGGGTCGAGCTTTCTTT.

The gene calls are TRBV2 and TRBJ1-1, with D unresolved. V lost 6 bases and J lost 3, with 17 bases in between. Germline CDR1 reads SNHLY; CDR2 reads FYNNEI. The CDR3 runs 15 residues. The CDR3 DNA is TGTGCCAGCAGACCGGACGGGAGAGGTTACACTGAAGCTTTCTTT. Protein sequence: CASRPDGRGYTEAFF.

This clone was counted once. The chain carries TRBV7-8 and TRBJ2-2, with D possibly TRBD2 on 5 matching bases. Trimming took 5 bases from V and 9 from J, leaving 13 bases between them. Germline CDR1 and CDR2: SGHVS and FQNEAQ. CDR3 size: 13 residues. In nucleotides, the CDR3 is TGTGCCAGCAGCAGGCGGGTTGTCCGGGAGCTGTTTTTT. It is translated as CASSRRVVRELFF.

The chain carries TRBV6-5 and TRBJ2-1; 8 bases are shared with TRBD2. Germline loops: CDR1 MNHEY, CDR2 SVGAGI. This CDR3 has 15 residues. Trimming removed 0 bases from V and 10 bases from J; junction bases left unmatched: 8. The DNA for the CDR3 is TGTGCCAGCAGTTACTCGGCGGGAGGATCCAAAGAGCAGTTCTTC. Translated, it gives CASSYSAGGSKEQFF.

The chain links TRBV7-2 to TRBJ1-6, with 7 bases lining up with TRBD1. Germline trimming cut 5 bases from V and 2 bases from J; bases unmatched to any gene: 6. CDR1 is SGHTA, CDR2 FQGNSA, per germline. This CDR3 contains 16 residues. The CDR3 here is CASSNRGSAYNSPLHF. In nucleotides, the CDR3 is TGTGCCAGCAGCAACAGGGGTAGCGCCTATAATTCACCCCTCCACTTT.

The chain has TRBV6-5 and TRBJ1-2, with unresolved D. The germline CDR1 and CDR2 sequences are MNHEY and SVGAGI. The length of the CDR3 is 15 residues. Trimming stripped 2 bases from V and 4 bases from J, with 14 bases between. The CDR3 reads CASSYGPRVFYGYTF. The CDR3 DNA sequence: TGTGCCAGCAGTTACGGCCCCCGGGTTTTCTATGGCTACACCTTC.

The genes are TRBV10-1 and TRBJ2-7; D gene ambiguous. The CDR3 is 14 residues long. Per the germline V gene, CDR1 is WNHNN and CDR2 is SYGVQD (reference sequence). Trimming took off 0 bases at V and 2 bases at J, with 8 bases between the two ends. The CDR3 DNA reads as TGCGCCAGCAGTGAGTCTAAGTCCCCCTACGAGCAGTACTTC. Amino acids: CASSESKSPYEQYF.

The chain couples TRBV7-8 to TRBJ1-6, with TRBD1 identical over 9 bases. CDR3 length: 15 residues. Germline trimming cut 6 bases from V and 6 bases from J; bases unmatched to any gene: 6. CDR1 and CDR2 (germline): SGHVS, FQNEAQ. This CDR3 reads CASRSQDRGNSPLHF. The CDR3 DNA follows: TGTGCCAGCAGGTCCCAGGACAGGGGTAATTCACCCCTCCACTTT. The complete variable domain, with remaining parts taken from reference TRBV7-8 and TRBJ1-6, reads GAGVSQSPRYKVAKRGQDVALRCDPISGHVSLFWYQQALGQGPEFLTYFQNEAQLDKSGLPSDRFFAERPEGSVSTLKIQRTQQEDSAVYLCASRSQDRGNSPLHFGNGTRLTVT.

V usage is TRBV18 and J usage is TRBJ1-5, with D possibly TRBD1 on 5 matching bases. Germline CDR1 and CDR2: KGHSH and LQKENI. CDR3 length: 15 residues. The V and J ends lost 3 bases and 2 bases respectively, with 11 bases between them. This chain's CDR3 is CASSPGGQGNQPQHF. CDR3 bases: TGTGCCAGCTCACCGGGGGGTCAGGGCAATCAGCCCCAGCATTTT.

The J gene is TRBJ2-7, the V gene TRBV2; tentatively, D is TRBD1 or TRBD2 (5 bases each). This CDR3 region has 12 residues. The V gene lost 5 bases and the J gene lost 2 bases, with 7 bases spanning the gap. Germline values: CDR1 SNHLY, CDR2 FYNNEI. This chain's CDR3 is CASSRDPYEQYF. CDR3 nucleotides: TGTGCCAGCAGTAGGGACCCCTACGAGCAGTACTTC. Drawing the rest from reference TRBV2 and TRBJ2-7, the complete variable domain is EPEVTQTPSHQVTQMGQEVILRCVPISNHLYFYWYRQILGQKVEFLVSFYNNEISEKSEIFDDQFSVERPDGSNFTLKIRSTKLEDSAMYFCASSRDPYEQYFGPGTRLTVT.

The chain uses TRBV11-3 and TRBJ2-1, with 8 nucleotides matching TRBD2. J gave up 5 bases and V 0 bases, and 6 bases lay outside the gene matches. The germline CDR1 and CDR2 sequences are SGHNT and YENEEA. The CDR3 totals 16 residues. The CDR3 sequence is CASSLDFRGGHNEQFF. The CDR3 DNA reads TGTGCCAGCAGCTTAGATTTCCGGGGGGGACACAATGAGCAGTTCTTC.

V is TRBV19 and J is TRBJ1-2; D ambiguous. Germline V gene sequence: CDR1 LNHDA, CDR2 SQIVND (reference sequence). Trimming removed 4 bases from V and 3 bases from J, with 12 bases in between. This CDR3 is 14 amino acids long. The CDR3 bases are TGTGCCAGTAGTACGCGCATCAGAGACTATGGCTACACCTTC. Translating it yields CASSTRIRDYGYTF. Full variable domain (missing parts from reference TRBV19 and TRBJ1-2): DGGITQSPKYLFRKEGQNVTLSCEQNLNHDAMYWYRQDPGQGLRLIYYSQIVNDFQKGDIAEGYSVSREKKESFPLTVTSAQKNPTAFYLCASSTRIRDYGYTFGSGTRLTVV.

The chain carries TRBV11-3 and TRBJ2-1, with D unclear. This CDR3 region has 15 residues. CDR1 and CDR2 (germline): SGHNT, YENEEA. The V gene lost 4 bases and the J gene lost 5 bases, with 15 bases spanning the gap. The CDR3 is CASSSGYNNNNEQFF. CDR3 bases: TGTGCCAGCAGCTCGGGTTATAACAACAACAATGAGCAGTTCTTC.

Concerning this clone: This specimen includes other DNA sequences encoding the same CDR3. V and J are TRBV3-1 (or the pseudogene TRBV3-2) and TRBJ2-1; 8 bases agree with TRBD2. J gave up 0 bases and V 3 bases, and 7 bases lay outside the gene matches. Looked up from germline, CDR1 is LGHDT and CDR2 is YNNKEL (reference sequence). This CDR3 contains 17 residues. Here the CDR3 DNA reads TGTGCCAGCAGCCAGGAGACTAGCGCTAGCTCCTACAATGAGCAGTTCTTC. This codes for CASSQETSASSYNEQFF.

This clone showed up just once. The V and J genes are TRBV30 and TRBJ1-2; a weak D match, TRBD1 (6 bases). This CDR3 region has 13 residues. V lost 3 bases and J 3 bases, leaving 11 bases between the germline ends. In germline, CDR1 is GTSNPN, CDR2 SVGIG (reference sequence). Here the CDR3 reads CAWRGGGYYGYTF. The CDR3 coding sequence is TGTGCCTGGAGGGGAGGGGGATACTATGGCTACACCTTC.

The J gene is TRBJ2-5, the V gene TRBV7-2; tentative D call: TRBD1 (5 bases). In germline, CDR1 is SGHTA, CDR2 FQGNSA. Trimming cost V 5 bases and J 4 bases, with 14 bases left between them. This CDR3 region has 14 residues. In DNA, the CDR3 is TGTGCCAGCAGCCCACGACAGAGAAGAGAGACCCAGTACTTC. This gives the protein CASSPRQRRETQYF.

The CDR3 DNA reads TGTGCCTTGACACTCGGGCGAAAGAACACTGAAGCTTTCTTT. Amino acids: CALTLGRKNTEAFF. This rearrangement joins TRBV30 to TRBJ1-1; unclear D gene. The CDR3 runs 14 residues. CDR1 is GTSNPN and CDR2 is SVGIG in the germline V gene (reference sequence). Trimming cost V 7 bases and J 1 base, with 16 bases left between them.

This sequence joins TRBV30 and TRBJ1-2; possible D gene TRBD1, 5 bases. Germline CDR1 GTSNPN, CDR2 SVGIG (reference sequence). Trimming left V 2 bases short and J 3 bases short, with 16 bases between. The CDR3 spans 15 residues. In DNA form, the CDR3 reads TGTGCCTGGAGTACTACGCGGGGGACGGACTATGGCTACACCTTC. Translated, it gives CAWSTTRGTDYGYTF.

The CDR3 DNA reads TGCGCCAGCAGTTCAGTAACCGGGGAGCTGTTTTTT. It translates to CASSSVTGELFF. The V gene is TRBV10-1, the J gene TRBJ2-2; D not certain. V lost 5 bases to trimming and J lost 5 bases, with 6 bases between them. This CDR3 spans 12 amino acids. Germline values: CDR1 WNHNN, CDR2 SYGVQD (reference sequence).

The CDR3 here is CASSQVAGVGEKLFF. For the CDR3, the DNA is TGCGCCAGCAGCCAAGTGGCAGGGGTCGGTGAAAAACTGTTTTTT. The chain has TRBV4-1 and TRBJ1-4; TRBD1 might be the D (6 bases). The CDR3 extends over 15 amino acids. CDR1 is MGHRA, CDR2 YSYEKL, per germline. Trimming removed 1 base at V and 7 bases at J, with 13 bases between.

This sequence joins TRBV6-5 and TRBJ2-7, with a tentative D call TRBD2 (5 bases). V was cut by 5 bases and J by 0 bases, with 14 bases left in between. The CDR3 consists of 15 residues. Germline values: CDR1 MNHEY, CDR2 SVGAGI. The CDR3 reads CASSTDYPPSYEQYF. For the CDR3, the DNA is TGTGCCAGCAGTACTGACTATCCCCCCTCCTACGAGCAGTACTTC.

The chain carries TRBV5-1 and TRBJ1-4; tentatively, D is TRBD1 (5 bases). The V gene's germline CDR1 is SGHRS and CDR2 YFSETQ. CDR3 length: 17 residues. V was trimmed by 4 bases and J by 8 bases, leaving 24 bases between them. CDR3 in DNA: TGCGCCAGCAGCCCAACTGGTGCCCGCAGGGAAAGCGAAAAACTGTTTTTT. This translates into CASSPTGARRESEKLFF.